The entry below describes one T cell receptor (beta chain). The data are from a study of shared T cell receptors in the human thymus. Sequencing was performed with immunoSEQ multiplex PCR; in TCRdb, only in-frame clones are kept and a portion is missing. The data show 640,000 or so clones, roughly 86% seen once. J lost 6 bases, V lost 9 bases, and 9 bases had no gene match. The germline CDR1 and CDR2 sequences are MNHEY and SVGAGI. The CDR3 runs 15 residues. These data also formed part of another study, on human thymus T cells. In that study: From resections taken during corrective heart surgery, the thymus tissue was obtained.

Sequenced input: thymocytes. The rearrangement links TRBV6-5 to TRBJ2-1, with 12 bases that match TRBD2. The origin of this receptor is a boy under two years old with a congenital heart defect. The DNA of the CDR3 is TGTGCCAGTCGACATTCTAGCGGGAGGGCCAATGAGCAGTTCTTC. Translating gives CASRHSSGRANEQFF.